The 18 T cell receptor beta chains below come from one sample, sequenced in a study of response to subunit inactivated influenza vaccine. TCRdb reprocessed the RT-PCR reads with MiXCR, giving one entry per CDR3 protein. The sample holds hundreds of thousands of distinct CDR3 sequences; approximately 10% are singletons and the top ten take approximately 11%. These same data were also listed under a study on T cells expressing NK-cell markers. As that study records: UMIs accompanied the 5'RACE template switching by which TCR beta cDNA was made.

Sequenced material: PBMCs from blood, taken on the day of vaccination. The receptors were sampled from a man aged 45-65 years who received an inactivated influenza vaccine.

There are a few counts of this clonotype. V is TRBV4-1 and J is TRBJ2-2; 12 bases match TRBD2. V dropped 5 bases and J dropped 3; count of bases not matched to a gene: 4. Per germline, CDR1 MGHRA and CDR2 YSYEKL. This CDR3 comprises 16 residues. CDR3 nucleotides: TGCGCCAGCAGCAAACTAGCGGGGGGACACACCGGGGAGCTGTTTTTT. Translation: CASSKLAGGHTGELFF.

There are a few counts of this clonotype. The V gene is TRBV5-1, the J gene TRBJ2-7; 7 nucleotides match TRBD1. Trimming at V came to 2 bases and at J to 2 bases, leaving 10 bases not matched to a gene. Germline V gives CDR1 SGHRS, CDR2 YFSETQ. There are 16 residues in the CDR3. CDR3 loop: CASSFGLGQVAYEQYF. In DNA, the CDR3 is TGCGCCAGCAGCTTCGGGCTAGGACAGGTAGCCTACGAGCAGTACTTC.

This clonotype came up a few times. The J gene is TRBJ2-5, the V gene TRBV2, with TRBD1 matching 12 bases. Germline V gene lookup returns CDR1 SNHLY and CDR2 FYNNEI. V dropped 8 bases and J dropped 5; count of bases not matched to a gene: 3. The CDR3 runs 13 residues. DNA for the CDR3: TGTGCCAGCGGGACAGGGGGCGGCGAGACCCAGTACTTC. The encoded protein is CASGTGGGETQYF. The complete variable domain, with remaining parts taken from reference TRBV2 and TRBJ2-5, reads EPEVTQTPSHQVTQMGQEVILRCVPISNHLYFYWYRQILGQKVEFLVSFYNNEISEKSEIFDDQFSVERPDGSNFTLKIRSTKLEDSAMYFCASGTGGGETQYFGPGTRLLVL.

The chain links TRBV7-8 to TRBJ1-2; no clear D gene. Germline V gives CDR1 SGHVS, CDR2 FQNEAQ. This CDR3 is 12 amino acids long. The V gene lost 3 bases and the J gene lost 6 bases, with 8 bases spanning the gap. CDR3 amino acids: CASSLNRDGYTF. In DNA, the CDR3 is TGTGCCAGCAGCTTGAACAGAGATGGCTACACCTTC.

This chain joins TRBV27 and TRBJ2-5; 7 bases fit TRBD2. CDR1 and CDR2 from the germline V gene are MNHEY and SMNVEV (reference sequence). Germline trimming cut 6 bases from V and 2 bases from J; bases unmatched to any gene: 12. The CDR3 contains 16 residues. The CDR3 DNA reads TGTGCCAGCAGCCCCCGGGCGGGAGCAATACAAGAGACCCAGTACTTC. Translation gives CASSPRAGAIQETQYF.

This clonotype showed up just a few times. The chain joins TRBV5-1 to TRBJ2-1, with 10 bases fitting TRBD2. Germline CDR1 is SGHRS and CDR2 is YFSETQ. This CDR3 has 16 amino acids. V shed 2 bases, J shed 2 bases, and the junction held 4 bases outside the gene matches. The CDR3 DNA is TGCGCCAGCAGCTTTACTAGCGGGAAAACCTACAATGAGCAGTTCTTC. Translation: CASSFTSGKTYNEQFF.

This clonotype was counted between two and nine times. This chain joins TRBV5-5 and TRBJ2-7, with D unclear. Looked up from germline, CDR1 is SGHKS and CDR2 is YYEKEE (reference sequence). Trimming took 4 bases from V and 3 from J, leaving 11 bases between them. The CDR3 spans 13 residues. CDR3 sequence: CASSPNLGYEQYF. CDR3 bases: TGTGCCAGCAGCCCCAATTTGGGCTACGAGCAGTACTTC. Full variable domain (remainder filled in from reference TRBV5-5 and TRBJ2-7): DAGVTQSPTHLIKTRGQQVTLRCSPISGHKSVSWYQQVLGQGPQFIFQYYEKEERGRGNFPDRFSARQFPNYSSELNVNALLLGDSALYLCASSPNLGYEQYFGPGTRLTVT.

The table lists this clonotype with a few counts. The chain couples TRBV24-1 to TRBJ2-3; 8 bases map to TRBD2. This CDR3 spans 16 amino acids. Per germline, CDR1 KGHDR and CDR2 SFDVKD. With V trimmed by 1 base and J by 1 base, 3 bases remained unmatched. The CDR3, as DNA: TGTGCCACCAGTGATTTCAGCGGGGGCGGCACAGATACGCAGTATTTT. This gives the protein CATSDFSGGGTDTQYF.

The rearrangement joins TRBV5-6 to TRBJ2-7; 8 bases match TRBD2. Unmatched junction bases numbered 4, after V lost 4 bases and J lost 7 bases. This CDR3 is 12 amino acids long. CDR1 and CDR2 from the germline V gene are SGHDT and YYEEEE. The CDR3 region has the DNA TGTGCCAGCAGCGAAACTAGCGGTGAGCAGTACTTC. Protein product: CASSETSGEQYF.

The V and J genes are TRBV7-2 and TRBJ2-7, with D perhaps TRBD1 (5 bases). The V and J ends lost 2 bases and 0 bases respectively, with 8 bases between them. The CDR3 runs to 14 residues. Germline V gene data show CDR1 as SGHTA and CDR2 as FQGNSA. The DNA of the CDR3 is TGTGCCAGCAGCTTAACCAGGGCCTCCTACGAGCAGTACTTC. Amino acid sequence: CASSLTRASYEQYF.

This chain links TRBV5-1 with TRBJ2-5; 12 positions match TRBD2. V lost 3 bases to trimming and J lost 4 bases; unmatched junction nucleotides: 7. The CDR3 sequence is 16 residues long. Looked up from germline, CDR1 is SGHRS and CDR2 is YFSETQ. The CDR3 protein is CASSSTSGGVTETQYF. The CDR3 DNA is TGCGCCAGCAGCTCGACTAGCGGGGGTGTTACAGAGACCCAGTACTTC.

This chain links TRBV28 with TRBJ2-2; a possible D gene is TRBD2 (6 bases). Trimming stripped 5 bases from V and 0 bases from J, with 13 bases between. The germline V gene has CDR1 MDHEN and CDR2 SYDVKM. This CDR3 is built from 16 residues. The chain's CDR3 is CASSTLADSNTGELFF. CDR3 nucleotide sequence: TGTGCCAGCAGTACCTTAGCGGATTCGAACACCGGGGAGCTGTTTTTT.

The sample holds a few counts of this clonotype. The chain links TRBV24-1 to TRBJ2-3, with TRBD1 identical over 10 bases. CDR3 length equals 17 residues. Germline CDR1 and CDR2: KGHDR and SFDVKD. The V and J ends lost 3 bases and 5 bases, in that order; junction bases with no gene match: 10. As DNA, the CDR3 is TGTGCCACCAGTGATCGGGACAGGGGAATAATAGGAGATACGCAGTATTTT. It specifies CATSDRDRGIIGDTQYF.

This clonotype was recorded many times. This rearrangement joins TRBV6-1 to TRBJ1-5; D remains ambiguous. Germline V gene sequence: CDR1 MNHNS, CDR2 SASEGT. The CDR3 has 10 residues. V was trimmed by 8 bases and J by 6 bases, leaving 5 bases between them. The DNA of the CDR3 is TGTGCCAGCGGGCTTCAGCCCCAGCATTTT. The encoded protein is CASGLQPQHF.

This clonotype has at least ten counts. The rearrangement uses TRBV20-1 and TRBJ2-3; D may be TRBD1 or TRBD2 (6 bases each). The germline CDR1 and CDR2 sequences are DFQATT and SNEGSKA (reference sequence). Trimming cost V 3 bases and J 0 bases, with 13 bases left between them. The CDR3 spans 15 residues. The CDR3 region is CSASFGGGSTDTQYF. CDR3 nucleotide sequence: TGCAGTGCTAGCTTCGGAGGGGGGAGCACAGATACGCAGTATTTT.

This clonotype has a handful of counts. The chain carries TRBV12-3 or TRBV12-4 and TRBJ2-3; D gene unclear. This CDR3 comprises 15 residues. The V end lost 1 base, the J end lost 0 bases, and 8 bases lay between the germline ends. In DNA form, the CDR3 reads TGTGCCAGCAGTTTAGGGCAGTCTAGCACAGATACGCAGTATTTT. It yields the protein CASSLGQSSTDTQYF.

J is TRBJ2-7 and V is TRBV15, with D maybe TRBD1 (6 bases). The CDR3 sequence is 15 residues long. Germline V lookup: CDR1 LNHNV, CDR2 YYDKDF (reference sequence). Trimming shortened V by 2 bases and J by 2 bases, and 13 bases separated the two germline ends. The CDR3 loop reads CATSRSGQGTYEQYF. The CDR3 DNA sequence: TGTGCCACCAGCAGATCGGGACAAGGGACCTACGAGCAGTACTTC.

This clonotype was observed a handful of times. This chain joins TRBV5-1 and TRBJ2-1; tentatively, D is TRBD2 (5 bases). The germline V gene encodes CDR1 SGHRS and CDR2 YFSETQ. The CDR3 has 15 residues. The V end was cut by 5 bases, the J end by 8 bases, with 20 bases between. The CDR3 coding sequence is TGCGCCAGCAGGTATGACACTGGGGAGTCGGATGAGCAGTTCTTC. This codes for CASRYDTGESDEQFF.